One TCR beta chain is described in this entry. The data were obtained in a study of blood T cell repertoires in COVID-19. Study at large: Samples of COVID-19 (acute and convalescent) were obtained from the United States, Italy and Spain. PBMCs, B-cell-depleted T cells, or T cells provided the cDNA or gDNA that made up the material.

Trimming cost V 6 bases and J 8 bases, with 16 bases left between them. The CDR3 runs 13 residues. CDR1 is MNHEY, CDR2 SMNVEV, per germline (reference sequence). Authors' methods: Estimation of nucleated cell counts was performed using reference gene primer amplification. Using immunoSEQ multiplex PCR, the repertoire was profiled, and TCRdb retains in-frame clones only, with some absent. V and J calls and clone size are given by that table; D and trimming were obtained from the DNA. The repertoire holds around 180,000 clones, with 80% to 90% as singletons. The receptor was isolated from a human donor with active or convalescent COVID-19. The donor label of this sample is uncertain. The sample comprised peripheral blood. The J gene is TRBJ1-2, the V gene TRBV27, with a weak D call TRBD1 (5 bases). CDR3 residues: CASSPRGGVGYTF. Here the CDR3 DNA reads TGTGCCAGCAGCCCCCGGGGGGGAGTAGGCTACACCTTC.